A single T cell receptor beta chain is shown here with its context. Its antigen is still unknown. Data came from immunoSEQ multiplex PCR; TCRdb stores just in-frame clones and leaves some out. The profile shows 12,000 to 15,000 clones, 80% to 90% of them singletons. Recipients were bled about 28 days pretransplant and at posttransplant days 30, 100, 180. This record belongs to a study of T cell clonotyping in hematopoietic cell transplantation. Study-wide results and caveats: At the given depth, recipient repertoires were over 95% de novo clonotypes. Without cell sorting, CD4 versus CD8 contributions remain unresolved. Recipient TCR diversity dropped after transplant; expanded clonotypes rose from day 30 to 180.

The CDR3 runs 15 residues. The receptor comes from a male patient between 45 and 59 years old who had an allogeneic stem cell transplant from an unrelated donor, so T cells may come from the graft donor. Some clones in this sample may be carry-over from other donors' samples. The chain links TRBV12-2 to TRBJ1-1. TRBV12-2 has pseudogene status. The sequencing used PBMCs, collected 100 days after allogeneic stem cell transplant. The CDR3 sequence is CASRNEGVLGTEAFF. CDR3 sequence (DNA): TGTGCAAGTCGTAACGAGGGCGTTTTGGGCACTGAAGCTTTCTTT.